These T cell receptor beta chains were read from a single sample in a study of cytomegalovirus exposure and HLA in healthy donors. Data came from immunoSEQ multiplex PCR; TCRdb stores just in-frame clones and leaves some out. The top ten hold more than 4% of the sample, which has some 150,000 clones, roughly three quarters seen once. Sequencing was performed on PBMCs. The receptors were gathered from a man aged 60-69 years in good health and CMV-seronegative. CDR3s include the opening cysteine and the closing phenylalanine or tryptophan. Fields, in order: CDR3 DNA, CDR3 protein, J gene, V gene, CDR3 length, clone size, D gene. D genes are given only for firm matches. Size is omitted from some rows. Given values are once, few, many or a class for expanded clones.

TGTGCCAGCAGACCCGGGACAGGATACAATGAGCAGTTCTTC CASRPGTGYNEQFF TRBJ2-1 TRBV28 14 - TRBD1
TGCAGCGTTGAGGTTAGGAGAAACTATGGCTACACCTTC CSVEVRRNYGYTF TRBJ1-2 TRBV29-1 13 - -
TGCGCCAGCAGTGAGTCGCCCGGGACAGTTAACACCGGGGAGCTGTTTTTT CASSESPGTVNTGELFF TRBJ2-2 TRBV10-2 17 - TRBD1
TGCGCCAGCAGCCTGCGGACAGGGTATAATTCACCCCTCCACTTT CASSLRTGYNSPLHF TRBJ1-6 TRBV5-1 15 once TRBD1
TGTGCCAGCAGCTTCCTTCGCGGGAGGGGCCTTAGCGTTGAGCAGTTCTTC CASSFLRGRGLSVEQFF TRBJ2-1 TRBV13 17 - TRBD2
TGTGCCTGGAGTCCCGGGACAGGGAATAGCAATCAGCCCCAGCATTTT CAWSPGTGNSNQPQHF TRBJ1-5 TRBV30 16 - TRBD1
TGTGCCAGCAGTCAAGGACAGGGGAACACAGATACGCAGTATTTT CASSQGQGNTDTQYF TRBJ2-3 TRBV6-5 15 - TRBD1
TGTGCCAGCTCAAAGACAGGGTCAAACTATGGCTACACCTTC CASSKTGSNYGYTF TRBJ1-2 TRBV18 14 - TRBD1
TGTGCCAGCAGCTTAGCGACTAGCAACGTAGATGAGCAGTTCTTC CASSLATSNVDEQFF TRBJ2-1 TRBV11-2 15 - TRBD2
TGTGCCAGCAGCCCAGGGACAGTCTCCTATGGCTACACCTTC CASSPGTVSYGYTF TRBJ1-2 TRBV7-6 14 - TRBD1
TGTGCCAGCAAACGGGACAGGGTCGACAATGAGCAGTTCTTC CASKRDRVDNEQFF TRBJ2-1 TRBV2 14 - TRBD1
TGTGCCAGCAGCCCCCGGACGGGATCAGAGACCCAGTACTTC CASSPRTGSETQYF TRBJ2-5 TRBV5-4 14 few -
TGTGCCTGGAGAGGGGGGGCCGGGGAGCTGTTTTTT CAWRGGAGELFF TRBJ2-2 TRBV30 12 - -
TGTGCCAGCAGCTTAGCGGGACAGGGACGGGCTTTCTTT CASSLAGQGRAFF TRBJ1-1 TRBV7-9 13 - TRBD1
TGTGCCAGCGTGAAACAGGGGGGGGCTGATCAGCCCCAGCATTTT CASVKQGGADQPQHF TRBJ1-5 TRBV27 15 - TRBD1
TGTGCCAGCAGCGTAGGGTTAGTATCCGAGCAGTTCTTC CASSVGLVSEQFF TRBJ2-1 TRBV9 13 - -
TGTGCCAGCAGTTTAGCGGGAGGGGGCAATGAGCAGTTCTTC CASSLAGGGNEQFF TRBJ2-1 TRBV28 14 - TRBD2
TGTGCCAGCATGAGACGGACTAGCGGGAACACCGGGGAGCTGTTTTTT CASMRRTSGNTGELFF TRBJ2-2 TRBV27 16 - TRBD2
TGTGCCATCGAGGAGGGCAACGAGCAGTTCTTC CAIEEGNEQFF TRBJ2-1 TRBV10-3 11 - -
TGTGCCAGCAGATTCAACAGGGGTCTTAATTCACCCCTCCACTTT CASRFNRGLNSPLHF TRBJ1-6 TRBV6-5 15 - TRBD1
TGCGCCAGCAGCTCCGGACTAGCGGGCGCGCAAGAGACCCAGTACTTC CASSSGLAGAQETQYF TRBJ2-5 TRBV5-1 16 - TRBD2
TGTGCCAGCAGCGAGGGACAGGGGCTGTCTAATGAAAAACTGTTTTTT CASSEGQGLSNEKLFF TRBJ1-4 TRBV5-4 16 - TRBD1
TGTGCCAGCAGCTTAAGCGCCGTCCAGGGCCACGAGCAGTACTTC CASSLSAVQGHEQYF TRBJ2-7 TRBV7-6 15 - -
TGTGCCAGCAGCGGGGTAGCGGGAGGAACAGAGACCCAGTACTTC CASSGVAGGTETQYF TRBJ2-5 TRBV9 15 once TRBD2
TGCGCCAGCAGCCGAGAGACAGGGTCTGGAAACACCATATATTTT CASSRETGSGNTIYF TRBJ1-3 TRBV4-3 15 - TRBD1
TGCGCCAGCAGCGACAAGGGACTAGCGGGAGGGCCGATCTACGAGCAGTACTTC CASSDKGLAGGPIYEQYF TRBJ2-7 TRBV5-1 18 - TRBD2
TGTGCCAGTAGTTTACTAGCGGGAGTTGTCAATGAGCAGTTCTTC CASSLLAGVVNEQFF TRBJ2-1 TRBV19 15 - TRBD2
TGTGCCAGCAGCCAAGTGATTCCAGGCGAAAGCTCCTATAATTCACCCCTCCACTTT CASSQVIPGESSYNSPLHF TRBJ1-6 TRBV4-2 19 - -
TGCGCCAGCAGACAGGGGGCGGGGAATCCTGAAGCTTTCTTT CASRQGAGNPEAFF TRBJ1-1 TRBV10-2 14 - TRBD1
TGTGCCAGCAGCTTAACGGGACTAGCAGTGCCCTACAATGAGCAGTTCTTC CASSLTGLAVPYNEQFF TRBJ2-1 TRBV7-3 17 - TRBD2
TGTGCCAGCAGCCCCCGGGCGGGGGAGAAGGGGCTTGCAACTAATGAAAAACTGTTTTTT CASSPRAGEKGLATNEKLFF TRBJ1-4 TRBV13 20 - -
TGTGCCAGCAGTGGATCTGACAGGGGGCCCCCTTACGAGCAGTACTTC CASSGSDRGPPYEQYF TRBJ2-7 TRBV25-1 16 - TRBD1
TGTGCCAGCAGCCTCAGGGGCGGGGGGAGCTCCTACAATGAGCAGTTCTTC CASSLRGGGSSYNEQFF TRBJ2-1 TRBV7-3 17 - TRBD2
TGTGCCAGCAGCTCCGCCCTAGCGGGAGGGAAGGAGACCCAGTACTTC CASSSALAGGKETQYF TRBJ2-5 TRBV5-4 16 few TRBD2
TGTGCCAGCAGTTTGCCCGCGGGTCGGGGACAGGGCGTTGACGAGCAGTACTTC CASSLPAGRGQGVDEQYF TRBJ2-7 TRBV28 18 - TRBD1
TGCGCCAGCAGCTCCCCCGGGACTAATGAGCAGTTCTTC CASSSPGTNEQFF TRBJ2-1 TRBV5-1 13 once -
TGTGCCAGCAGCTTGGCTAGCGGGAGGAATGAGCAGTTCTTC CASSLASGRNEQFF TRBJ2-1 TRBV7-9 14 - TRBD2
TGTGCCAGCAGTCAAGACAGGGCTAATTCACCCCTCCACTTT CASSQDRANSPLHF TRBJ1-6 TRBV6-5 14 once TRBD1
TGTGCCTGGAGTGTCGCCCTAGCGGGAGGATTTAGCCAAGAGACCCAGTACTTC CAWSVALAGGFSQETQYF TRBJ2-5 TRBV30 18 - TRBD2
TGCGCCAGCAGCCAGGGACTAGCGGTAATGGAGACCCAGTACTTC CASSQGLAVMETQYF TRBJ2-5 TRBV4-1 15 - TRBD2
TGCAGTGCTAGTACGGGGAATACGCAGTATTTT CSASTGNTQYF TRBJ2-3 TRBV20-1 11 - -
TGTGCCAGCAGCTTAGACGCGACAGTGGGCGAGCAGTACTTC CASSLDATVGEQYF TRBJ2-7 TRBV11-3 14 - -
TGTGCCTGGAGTCCGACTAGCGGGAGCAAAAGGGGCTTC CAWSPTSGSKRGF TRBJ2-4 TRBV30 13 - TRBD2
TGCGCCAGCAGCCTGGGGGGCGCAGATACGCAGTATTTT CASSLGGADTQYF TRBJ2-3 TRBV5-1 13 few -
TGTGCCAGCAGCGTAGTTGGGACTAGCGGGAGGAAGGATACGCAGTATTTT CASSVVGTSGRKDTQYF TRBJ2-3 TRBV9 17 - TRBD2
TGCAGCGTAGAGGACAGGGGCTATGGCTACACCTTC CSVEDRGYGYTF TRBJ1-2 TRBV29-1 12 - TRBD1
TGTGCCAGCAGTTACTCAGGGACAGGGACTGCCGAGCAGTACTTC CASSYSGTGTAEQYF TRBJ2-7 TRBV6-5 15 few TRBD1
TGTGCCAGCAGTCTAGGGACAGGGAGGGAGCGGGGAGAGACCCAGTACTTC CASSLGTGRERGETQYF TRBJ2-5 TRBV28 17 - TRBD1
TGTGCCAGTAGACAGGGGAATTCACCCCTCCACTTT CASRQGNSPLHF TRBJ1-6 TRBV19 12 - TRBD1
TGTGCCTGGACGGGGGATTTGGGGTATGGCTACACCTTC CAWTGDLGYGYTF TRBJ1-2 TRBV30 13 - -
TGCAGCGTAGCAAGAGATACCTACGAGCAGTACTTC CSVARDTYEQYF TRBJ2-7 TRBV29-1 12 once -
TGCGCCAGCAGCTTGGCCGTGGGGATCGCGGGTGAGACCCAGTACTTC CASSLAVGIAGETQYF TRBJ2-5 TRBV5-1 16 - -
TGTGCCAGCAGTTTAGGCCAGGACATGAACACTGAAGCTTTCTTT CASSLGQDMNTEAFF TRBJ1-1 TRBV27 15 - -
TGTGCCAGCAGCTTACCTCAGGGGGCTTATACCTTC CASSLPQGAYTF TRBJ1-2 TRBV11-1 12 - TRBD1
TGTGCCAGCAGGGAGCGGGTACTAGCCTACGAGCAGTACTTC CASRERVLAYEQYF TRBJ2-7 TRBV2 14 - -